This TCR beta chain was sequenced in a study of neurological immune-mediated disorders. CDR3 length: 15 amino acids. Germline values: CDR1 DFQATT, CDR2 SNEGSKA (reference sequence). The V and J ends lost 3 bases and 8 bases respectively, with 20 bases between them. Preparation of the unsorted libraries drew on 2 million PBMCs stored at -80 C. This clonotype was counted many times. TCRdb processed the 5' RACE reads anew with MiXCR; each CDR3 protein has one entry. The sample consists of some 38,000 distinct CDR3 sequences, 11% to 15% of them appearing once. The TCR sequence derives from a woman between 45 and 65 years old with HTLV-1-associated myelopathy (HAM/TSP). Sequencing input: PBMCs. This sequence joins TRBV20-1 and TRBJ2-1, with a tentative D call TRBD1 (6 bases). CDR3 coding DNA: TGCAGTGCTAGGGTAACAGGGCTCCCTCAAGATGAGCAGTTCTTC. It yields the protein CSARVTGLPQDEQFF.